One and the same sample provided the 14 T cell receptor beta chains below, sequenced in a study of glioma-infiltrating T cells. TCR alpha and beta CDR3 regions were amplified from RNA using iRepertoire nested multiplex PCR. MiXCR, applied by TCRdb to the multiplex PCR reads, yields one record per CDR3 protein. The repertoire consists of around 150,000 distinct CDR3 sequences, with approximately 39% occurring once and the leading ten covering over 15%. Sequenced material: glioma tissue, nonneoplastic brain tissue, or PBMCs (not recorded which). These receptors were obtained from a human donor with low-grade glioma or glioblastoma, undergoing nonglioma brain surgery, or in good health (not recorded which).

This clonotype was detected only a few times. The V gene is TRBV15, the J gene TRBJ2-5, with 12 bases matching TRBD2. The CDR3 has 16 residues. V dropped 3 bases and J dropped 6; count of bases not matched to a gene: 8. Germline V lookup: CDR1 LNHNV, CDR2 YYDKDF (reference sequence). This CDR3 reads CATSSFPSGREKTQYF. CDR3 nucleotides: TGTGCCACCAGCAGTTTCCCTAGCGGGAGGGAAAAGACCCAGTACTTC.

This chain connects TRBV6-6 to TRBJ1-5; D unclear. This CDR3 has 14 residues. Trimming removed 5 bases at V and 0 bases at J, with 8 bases between. Germline V gene data show CDR1 as MNHNY and CDR2 as SVGAGI (reference sequence). This chain's CDR3 is CASSPDFSNQPQHF. DNA for the CDR3: TGTGCCAGCAGTCCCGACTTTAGCAATCAGCCCCAGCATTTT.

In its sample, this clonotype was seen a few times. The gene calls are TRBV15 and TRBJ2-5; 9 bases agree with TRBD1. The V and J ends lost 1 base and 5 bases, in that order; junction bases with no gene match: 8. This CDR3 contains 16 residues. Germline V CDR1 and CDR2: LNHNV, YYDKDF (reference sequence). CDR3 nucleotides: TGTGCCACCAGCAGAGTCGGGACAGGGAGAAAGGAGACCCAGTACTTC. Its protein is CATSRVGTGRKETQYF.

This clonotype has ten or more counts. J is TRBJ2-3 and V is TRBV28; 13 bases match TRBD2. CDR1 is MDHEN, CDR2 SYDVKM, per germline. The length of the CDR3 is 16 residues. Germline trimming cut 6 bases from V and 4 bases from J; bases unmatched to any gene: 7. The CDR3 loop reads CASSQTSGRPPDTQYF. The CDR3 DNA follows: TGTGCCAGCAGCCAGACTAGCGGGAGGCCCCCAGATACGCAGTATTTT.

As regards this clonotype: One end of the junction fails to match germline, which may point to a read error. The gene calls are TRBV20-1 and TRBJ2-1, with 9 bases that match TRBD1. Per the germline V gene, CDR1 is DFQATT and CDR2 is SNEGSKA (reference sequence). CDR3 length equals 16 residues. The CDR3 reads CSAQDAGQGGSNDQFF. The CDR3 bases are TGCAGTGCCCAAGACGCGGGACAGGGAGGTTCGAATGATCAGTTCTTC.

This clonotype was recorded a few times. This sequence joins TRBV20-1 and TRBJ2-5; the D is unclear. Trimming left V 4 bases short and J 5 bases short, with 5 bases between. CDR1 DFQATT and CDR2 SNEGSKA come from the germline V gene (reference sequence). The CDR3 runs to 10 residues. CDR3 amino acids: CSAMIETQYF. In nucleotides, the CDR3 is TGCAGTGCTATGATTGAGACCCAGTACTTC.

The chain joins TRBV7-9 to TRBJ2-1, with 11 bases that match TRBD2. The CDR3 covers 16 residues. Germline lookup yields CDR1 SEHNR and CDR2 FQNEAQ (reference sequence). Germline trimming cut 4 bases from V and 2 bases from J; bases unmatched to any gene: 4. The CDR3 is CASSSLAGGPYNEQFF. The CDR3 DNA reads as TGTGCCAGCAGCTCCTTAGCGGGGGGGCCCTACAATGAGCAGTTCTTC.

This clonotype was counted at least ten times. The chain is built from TRBV4-3 and TRBJ1-2; D ambiguous. The CDR3 consists of 15 residues. From germline, CDR1 is LGHNA and CDR2 YSLEER. The V gene lost 0 bases and the J gene lost 3 bases, with 11 bases spanning the gap. The CDR3 reads CASSQEIEGYYGYTF. The CDR3 DNA reads as TGCGCCAGCAGCCAAGAAATCGAGGGATACTATGGCTACACCTTC.

The chain has TRBV7-2 and TRBJ2-1; no clear D gene. The CDR3 extends over 15 amino acids. Germline CDR1 is SGHTA and CDR2 is FQGNSA. Trimming cost V 0 bases and J 10 bases, with 16 bases left between them. The CDR3 region has the DNA TGTGCCAGCAGCTTAGCTTGGATTACCACCGGGGAGCAGTTCTTC. Translating it yields CASSLAWITTGEQFF.

The V call is TRBV7-2, the J call TRBJ2-5, with 7 bases identical to TRBD2. The CDR3 contains 15 residues. Germline CDR1 is SGHTA and CDR2 is FQGNSA. J lost 4 bases, V lost 5 bases, and 10 bases had no gene match. CDR3 sequence: CASSPTLGLGETQYF. As DNA, the CDR3 is TGTGCCAGCAGCCCCACCCTTGGACTAGGAGAGACCCAGTACTTC.

This clonotype was counted ten times or more. This chain links TRBV6-1 with TRBJ1-5; D perhaps matches TRBD1 (5 bases). CDR1 is MNHNS, CDR2 SASEGT, per germline. V gave up 5 bases and J gave up 0 bases, with 14 bases separating them. The CDR3 totals 16 residues. CDR3 protein: CASSPGTDYSNQPQHF. In nucleotides, the CDR3 is TGTGCCAGCAGTCCCGGGACGGATTATAGCAATCAGCCCCAGCATTTT.

As concerns this clonotype: A read error may produce the germline difference seen at one junction end. The rearrangement joins TRBV27 to TRBJ1-6, with no clear D. Germline V gene data show CDR1 as MNHEY and CDR2 as SMNVEV (reference sequence). The CDR3 runs 14 residues. Written as DNA, the CDR3 is TGTGCCAACAGTATGACGACGGGAGATTCACCCCTCCACTTT. This sequence encodes CANSMTTGDSPLHF.

Note on this clonotype: At one end, the junction sequence differs from germline, possibly due to a read error. The chain has TRBV10-3 and TRBJ1-2, with D unresolved. Per germline, CDR1 ENHRY and CDR2 SYGVKD. The CDR3 is 13 residues long. The CDR3 coding sequence is TGTGCCATCAGTGACGAACGAATCTATGGCTACACCTTT. Protein sequence: CAISDERIYGYTF.

This clonotype was seen a few times. CDR3 coding DNA: TGCGCCAGCAGCCCTCACAGGGGTGATCAGCCCCAGCATTTT. It translates to CASSPHRGDQPQHF. The V call is TRBV4-1, the J call TRBJ1-5; 7 nucleotides align to TRBD1. Germline values: CDR1 MGHRA, CDR2 YSYEKL. The CDR3 has 14 residues. V was clipped by 4 bases and J by 5 bases; unmatched bases: 5.